Shown below are 5 T cell receptor beta chains from a single sample sequenced in a study of blood T cell repertoires in COVID-19. The method was immunoSEQ multiplex PCR; TCRdb's version includes in-frame clones alone and lacks a portion of them. The sample carries some 120,000 clones, 75% to 90% recorded once. The specimen sequenced was peripheral blood. Receptor source: a woman aged 50 to 65 who had recovered from COVID-19.

V gene TRBV6-2 or TRBV6-3 combines with J gene TRBJ2-2, with D tentatively TRBD2 (5 bases). Germline assignment: CDR1 MNHEY and CDR2 SVGEGT. The germline V and J ends were trimmed by 2 bases and 4 bases, with 11 bases remaining between them. CDR3 size: 15 residues. For the CDR3, the DNA is TGTGCCAGCAGTTACCGGCGGGCGGGCACCGGGGAGCTGTTTTTT. This codes for CASSYRRAGTGELFF.

This rearrangement joins TRBV7-9 to TRBJ1-4; D not certain. CDR1 SEHNR and CDR2 FQNEAQ come from the germline V gene (reference sequence). This CDR3 contains 12 residues. With 1 base removed from V and 13 bases from J, the gap between germline ends came to 10 bases. The CDR3: CASSLELDGLFF. DNA for the CDR3: TGTGCCAGCAGCTTAGAGCTAGACGGACTGTTTTTT.

V gene TRBV6-5 combines with J gene TRBJ2-7, with 9 bases fitting TRBD1. V lost 7 bases, J lost 4 bases, and 11 bases stayed unmatched. The CDR3 runs 15 residues. Germline V gives CDR1 MNHEY, CDR2 SVGAGI. Written as DNA, the CDR3 is TGTGCCAGCATGCCCCGGGACAGGGCGGGATACGAGCAGTACTTC. It translates to CASMPRDRAGYEQYF.

V usage is TRBV5-6 and J usage is TRBJ2-7, with D perhaps matching TRBD1 (6 bases). Trimming left V 4 bases short and J 3 bases short, with 11 bases between. CDR3 size: 13 residues. Germline V gene sequence: CDR1 SGHDT, CDR2 YYEEEE. CDR3 DNA sequence: TGTGCCAGCAGCATACAGGGCGGCTACGAGCAGTACTTC. Translation: CASSIQGGYEQYF.

The gene calls are TRBV5-1 and TRBJ1-1; no clear D. In germline, CDR1 is SGHRS, CDR2 YFSETQ. The CDR3 is 13 amino acids. V lost 5 bases and J lost 1, with 9 bases in between. The DNA for the CDR3 is TGCGCCAGCAGGGAACAGACGAACACTGAAGCTTTCTTT. It encodes CASREQTNTEAFF.